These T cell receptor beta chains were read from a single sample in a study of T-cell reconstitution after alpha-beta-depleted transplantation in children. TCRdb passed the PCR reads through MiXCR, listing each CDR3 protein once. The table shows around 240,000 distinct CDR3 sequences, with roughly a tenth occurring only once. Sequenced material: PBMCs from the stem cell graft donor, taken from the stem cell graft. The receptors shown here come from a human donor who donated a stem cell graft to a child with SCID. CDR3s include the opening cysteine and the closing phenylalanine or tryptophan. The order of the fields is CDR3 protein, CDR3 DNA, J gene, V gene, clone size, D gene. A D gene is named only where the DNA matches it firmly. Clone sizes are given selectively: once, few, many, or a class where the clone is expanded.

CDR3 protein: CTTQHVEKLFF
CDR3 DNA: TGCACCACCCAACATGTTGAAAAACTGTTTTTT
J gene: TRBJ1-4
V gene: TRBV20-1
clone size: many
D gene: .

CDR3 protein: CASSLGQGRLDTEAFF
CDR3 DNA: TGCGCCAGCAGCTTGGGACAGGGGAGATTGGACACTGAAGCTTTCTTT
J gene: TRBJ1-1
V gene: TRBV5-1
clone size: many
D gene: TRBD1

CDR3 protein: CASSLEPTRGLEQYF
CDR3 DNA: TGCGCCAGCAGCTTGGAGCCCACGAGGGGTCTCGAGCAGTACTTC
J gene: TRBJ2-7
V gene: TRBV5-1
clone size: .
D gene: .

CDR3 protein: CASSGGLMNTEAFF
CDR3 DNA: TGTGCCAGCAGTGGAGGCTTAATGAACACTGAAGCTTTCTTT
J gene: TRBJ1-1
V gene: TRBV12-3/TRBV12-4
clone size: many
D gene: .

CDR3 protein: CASSFGRLAGPYNEQFF
CDR3 DNA: TGTGCCAGCAGTTTCGGGAGACTAGCGGGGCCCTACAATGAGCAGTTCTTC
J gene: TRBJ2-1
V gene: TRBV12-3/TRBV12-4
clone size: many
D gene: TRBD2

CDR3 protein: CASSEGRPSGNTIYF
CDR3 DNA: TGTGCCAGCAGCGAGGGGAGGCCCTCTGGAAACACCATATATTTT
J gene: TRBJ1-3
V gene: TRBV7-2
clone size: many
D gene: .

CDR3 protein: CASSSWTGRNTEAFF
CDR3 DNA: TGCGCCAGCAGCTCTTGGACAGGACGCAACACTGAAGCTTTCTTT
J gene: TRBJ1-1
V gene: TRBV5-1
clone size: many
D gene: TRBD1

CDR3 protein: CASSFGQHNQPQHF
CDR3 DNA: TGTGCCAGCAGCTTCGGACAGCATAATCAGCCCCAGCATTTT
J gene: TRBJ1-5
V gene: TRBV27
clone size: many
D gene: .

CDR3 protein: CASSSEGDTSYNSPLHF
CDR3 DNA: TGTGCCAGCAGCTCAGAGGGAGACACCTCCTATAATTCACCCCTCCACTTT
J gene: TRBJ1-6
V gene: TRBV9
clone size: many
D gene: .

CDR3 protein: CASSRATGTVNEKLFF
CDR3 DNA: TGTGCCAGCAGCCGCGCCACCGGGACAGTTAATGAAAAACTGTTTTTT
J gene: TRBJ1-4
V gene: TRBV5-5
clone size: many
D gene: TRBD1

CDR3 protein: CASSMGQGEDGYTF
CDR3 DNA: TGCGCCAGCAGCATGGGACAGGGCGAGGATGGCTACACCTTC
J gene: TRBJ1-2
V gene: TRBV5-1
clone size: many
D gene: TRBD1

CDR3 protein: CSVEEYGPGDTIYF
CDR3 DNA: TGCAGCGTTGAAGAATACGGGCCTGGAGACACCATATATTTT
J gene: TRBJ1-3
V gene: TRBV29-1
clone size: many
D gene: .

CDR3 protein: CASSFASGDTRDEQFF
CDR3 DNA: TGCGCCAGCAGCTTCGCAAGCGGGGATACCAGGGATGAGCAGTTCTTC
J gene: TRBJ2-1
V gene: TRBV5-1
clone size: few
D gene: TRBD2

CDR3 protein: CSASIPTGGPFF
CDR3 DNA: TGCAGTGCTAGTATCCCGACAGGGGGGCCTTTCTTT
J gene: TRBJ1-1
V gene: TRBV20-1
clone size: many
D gene: TRBD1

CDR3 protein: CASTPHLMSSYEQYF
CDR3 DNA: TGTGCCAGTACTCCCCATCTGATGAGCTCCTACGAGCAGTACTTC
J gene: TRBJ2-7
V gene: TRBV19
clone size: few
D gene: .

CDR3 protein: CASSLWRDTDEQYF
CDR3 DNA: TGTGCCAGCAGCCTTTGGAGGGATACGGACGAGCAGTACTTC
J gene: TRBJ2-7
V gene: TRBV3-1
clone size: many
D gene: .

CDR3 protein: CASSPGPGAGAKNIQYF
CDR3 DNA: TGTGCCAGCAGTCCCGGACCCGGGGCAGGGGCCAAAAACATTCAGTACTTC
J gene: TRBJ2-4
V gene: TRBV27
clone size: many
D gene: .

CDR3 protein: CSARDQRNQPQHF
CDR3 DNA: TGCAGTGCTAGAGATCAACGCAATCAGCCCCAGCATTTT
J gene: TRBJ1-5
V gene: TRBV20-1
clone size: many
D gene: .

CDR3 protein: CSGLVGPNIQYF
CDR3 DNA: TGCAGTGGCCTGGTTGGACCTAACATTCAGTACTTC
J gene: TRBJ2-4
V gene: TRBV20-1
clone size: .
D gene: .

CDR3 protein: CASTGQGVNYGYTF
CDR3 DNA: TGCGCCAGCACGGGACAGGGTGTAAACTATGGCTACACCTTC
J gene: TRBJ1-2
V gene: TRBV5-1
clone size: many
D gene: TRBD1

CDR3 protein: CSGGQGYEQYF
CDR3 DNA: TGCAGCGGGGGACAGGGCTACGAGCAGTACTTC
J gene: TRBJ2-7
V gene: TRBV29-1
clone size: many
D gene: TRBD1

CDR3 protein: CATSDSSSGNTIYF
CDR3 DNA: TGTGCCACCAGTGATTCATCCTCTGGAAACACCATATATTTT
J gene: TRBJ1-3
V gene: TRBV24-1
clone size: many
D gene: .

CDR3 protein: CASSLSPDRKPGNTIYF
CDR3 DNA: TGTGCCAGCAGCTTAAGTCCCGACAGAAAACCTGGAAACACCATATATTTT
J gene: TRBJ1-3
V gene: TRBV7-2
clone size: few
D gene: .

CDR3 protein: CASGLRGGTGELFF
CDR3 DNA: TGTGCTAGTGGTTTGCGAGGAGGTACCGGGGAGCTGTTTTTT
J gene: TRBJ2-2
V gene: TRBV12-5
clone size: many
D gene: .

CDR3 protein: CASKGLDNQPQHF
CDR3 DNA: TGCGCCAGCAAAGGACTAGATAATCAGCCCCAGCATTTT
J gene: TRBJ1-5
V gene: TRBV5-1
clone size: few
D gene: .

CDR3 protein: CASIEQGTGELFF
CDR3 DNA: TGTGCCAGCATCGAACAGGGCACCGGGGAGCTGTTTTTT
J gene: TRBJ2-2
V gene: TRBV2
clone size: .
D gene: .

CDR3 protein: CASSERNFQETQYF
CDR3 DNA: TGTGCCAGCAGTGAACGAAATTTTCAAGAGACCCAGTACTTC
J gene: TRBJ2-5
V gene: TRBV6-1
clone size: .
D gene: .

CDR3 protein: CASSLTSMNTQYF
CDR3 DNA: TGTGCCAGCAGCTTAACCAGTATGAATACGCAGTATTTT
J gene: TRBJ2-3
V gene: TRBV7-3
clone size: many
D gene: .

CDR3 protein: CSARMWGRVNTEAFF
CDR3 DNA: TGCAGTGCTAGAATGTGGGGGAGGGTGAACACTGAAGCTTTCTTT
J gene: TRBJ1-1
V gene: TRBV20-1
clone size: many
D gene: .

CDR3 protein: CASSSRQGGVDTEAFF
CDR3 DNA: TGCGCCAGCAGCTCCAGACAGGGTGGGGTGGACACTGAAGCTTTCTTT
J gene: TRBJ1-1
V gene: TRBV5-1
clone size: .
D gene: TRBD1

CDR3 protein: CASSSTPSSYNSPLHF
CDR3 DNA: TGTGCCAGCAGTTCTACACCGAGCTCCTATAATTCACCCCTCCACTTT
J gene: TRBJ1-6
V gene: TRBV6-5
clone size: many
D gene: .

CDR3 protein: CASSRKTSGGHSEQFF
CDR3 DNA: TGTGCCAGCAGCCGAAAGACTAGCGGGGGCCACTCGGAGCAGTTCTTC
J gene: TRBJ2-1
V gene: TRBV5-5
clone size: many
D gene: TRBD2

CDR3 protein: CASRPTGTTYEQYF
CDR3 DNA: TGTGCCAGCAGGCCGACAGGGACGACCTACGAGCAGTACTTC
J gene: TRBJ2-7
V gene: TRBV12-3/TRBV12-4
clone size: many
D gene: TRBD1

CDR3 protein: CASTRASGGINEQFF
CDR3 DNA: TGCGCCAGCACTCGAGCTAGCGGGGGGATTAATGAGCAGTTCTTC
J gene: TRBJ2-1
V gene: TRBV5-1
clone size: many
D gene: TRBD2